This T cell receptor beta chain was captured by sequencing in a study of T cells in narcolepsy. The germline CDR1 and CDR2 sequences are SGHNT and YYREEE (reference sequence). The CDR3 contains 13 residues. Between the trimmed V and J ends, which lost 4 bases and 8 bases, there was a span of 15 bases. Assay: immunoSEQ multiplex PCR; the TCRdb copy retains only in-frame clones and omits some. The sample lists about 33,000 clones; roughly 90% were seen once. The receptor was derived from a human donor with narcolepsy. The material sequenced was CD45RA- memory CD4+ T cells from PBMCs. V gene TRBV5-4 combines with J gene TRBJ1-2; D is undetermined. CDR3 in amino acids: CASSHMTIQGYTF. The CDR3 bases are TGTGCCAGCAGCCACATGACCATACAGGGCTACACCTTC.